Presented here are 31 T cell receptor beta chains from one specimen sequenced in a study of cytomegalovirus exposure and HLA in healthy donors. PCR amplification relied on 60 Vbeta primers (plus 13 Jbeta primers). Generated by immunoSEQ multiplex PCR, the TCRdb table keeps only in-frame clones and is missing some. The data show about 180,000 clones, 77% seen once. Sample: PBMCs. These receptors originate from a man between 18 and 35 years old in good health and CMV-seronegative.

The chain is built from TRBV6-1 and TRBJ1-3; D is undetermined. Deletions cut 6 bases from V and 6 bases from J, with 12 bases between. The CDR3 runs 13 residues. CDR1 is MNHNS, CDR2 SASEGT, per germline. The CDR3 sequence: CASSDIPQNTIYF. The CDR3, as DNA: TGTGCCAGCAGCGATATACCACAAAACACCATATATTTT.

CDR3 coding DNA: TGTGCCTGGTCGCAGGGCGACTATGGCTACACCTTC. It codes for CAWSQGDYGYTF. This chain joins TRBV30 and TRBJ1-2, with D possibly TRBD1 on 5 matching bases. The CDR3 runs 12 residues. Trimming took off 5 bases at V and 3 bases at J, with 10 bases between the two ends. Per germline, CDR1 GTSNPN and CDR2 SVGIG (reference sequence).

This chain connects TRBV7-9 to TRBJ2-1, with TRBD2 matching over 7 bases. The trim removed 5 bases at V and 3 bases at J, leaving 7 bases unmatched. The CDR3 covers 15 residues. Looked up from germline, CDR1 is SEHNR and CDR2 is FQNEAQ (reference sequence). The CDR3 bases are TGTGCCAGCAGCCCGGTTGGGGGGGGCTACAATGAGCAGTTCTTC. Translation: CASSPVGGGYNEQFF. Variable domain in full (rest from reference TRBV7-9 and TRBJ2-1): DTGVSQNPRHKITKRGQNVTFRCDPISEHNRLYWYRQTLGQGPEFLTYFQNEAQLEKSRLLSDRFSAERPKGSFSTLEIQRTEQGDSAMYLCASSPVGGGYNEQFFGPGTRLTVL.

This CDR3 reads CASSEAMAGRGYTF. CDR3 in DNA: TGTGCCAGCAGTGAAGCGATGGCAGGGCGCGGCTACACCTTC. V is TRBV6-1 and J is TRBJ1-2; TRBD1 is a possible D gene (5 bases). The CDR3 has 14 residues. The germline gives CDR1 MNHNS, CDR2 SASEGT. Deletions cut 0 bases from V and 8 bases from J, with 13 bases between.

The chain employs TRBV2 and TRBJ2-4, with TRBD2 matching over 7 bases. This CDR3 is 17 amino acids long. V dropped 6 bases and J dropped 5; count of bases not matched to a gene: 16. CDR1 is SNHLY and CDR2 is FYNNEI in the germline V gene. Here the CDR3 reads CASSPHLRGRGENIQYF. CDR3 coding DNA: TGTGCCAGCAGCCCACACCTCCGGGGGAGGGGAGAAAACATTCAGTACTTC.

This clone was seen only a few times. J is TRBJ1-5 and V is TRBV7-9; D is uncertain. This CDR3 contains 13 residues. CDR1 is SEHNR and CDR2 is FQNEAQ in the germline V gene (reference sequence). Trimming pared 3 bases from V and 4 bases from J, leaving 7 bases between. CDR3: CASSFWANQPQHF. DNA for the CDR3: TGTGCCAGCAGCTTCTGGGCTAATCAGCCCCAGCATTTT.

The CDR3 DNA reads as TGTGCCAGCAGTGAAGACGGGGGGGGCTACGAGCAGTACTTC. Its protein product is CASSEDGGGYEQYF. The chain recombines TRBV2 with TRBJ2-7; 8 positions agree with TRBD2. V shed 1 base, J shed 3 bases, and the junction held 2 bases outside the gene matches. CDR1 is SNHLY and CDR2 is FYNNEI in the germline V gene. The CDR3 runs to 14 residues.

The CDR3, as DNA: TGTGCCAGCAGCTTGTTTTACAGATCCTACGAGCAGTACTTC. Translated, it gives CASSLFYRSYEQYF. The V call is TRBV5-4, the J call TRBJ2-7, with D unresolved. CDR3 length equals 14 residues. V was trimmed by 1 base and J by 1 base, leaving 9 bases between them. CDR1 and CDR2 (germline): SGHNT, YYREEE (reference sequence).

The gene calls are TRBV7-9 and TRBJ2-3, with 9 bases matching TRBD2. The germline gives CDR1 SEHNR, CDR2 FQNEAQ (reference sequence). CDR3 length: 15 residues. V shed 5 bases and J 6 bases; nucleotides not matched to a gene: 9. CDR3 loop: CASSVLAGTADTQYF. Here the CDR3 DNA reads TGTGCCAGCAGCGTACTAGCGGGCACGGCGGATACGCAGTATTTT.

This clone was observed a few times. The chain recombines TRBV5-4 with TRBJ2-3; TRBD1 matches 7 bases. The ends lost 4 bases at V and 1 base at J; junction bases unmatched: 6. The CDR3 covers 15 residues. The germline V gene has CDR1 SGHNT and CDR2 YYREEE (reference sequence). The CDR3 coding sequence is TGTGCCAGCAGCCCTAAGGGGGCAGGCACAGATACGCAGTATTTT. This gives the protein CASSPKGAGTDTQYF.

V usage is TRBV7-9 and J usage is TRBJ1-1, with a tentative D call TRBD1 (6 bases). Germline values: CDR1 SEHNR, CDR2 FQNEAQ (reference sequence). This CDR3 spans 17 amino acids. V was trimmed by 7 bases and J by 1 base, leaving 22 bases between them. The CDR3 coding sequence is TGTGCCAGCACCCGGAGGGGGGGTCGCGCGGGGAACACTGAAGCTTTCTTT. Translating gives CASTRRGGRAGNTEAFF.

V usage is TRBV18 and J usage is TRBJ2-1, with 11 bases aligning to TRBD2. CDR1 and CDR2 from the germline V gene are KGHSH and LQKENI. This CDR3 is built from 16 residues. Losses at the gene ends were 0 bases for V and 8 bases for J; bases not matched to a gene: 6. The CDR3 DNA reads TGTGCCAGCTCACCACCGGGGCTAGCGGGGGGTGATGAGCAGTTCTTC. As protein: CASSPPGLAGGDEQFF.

The chain is built from TRBV7-3 and TRBJ1-1; 7 nucleotides match TRBD1. This CDR3 spans 15 amino acids. V lost 4 bases and J lost 2; bases outside the gene matches: 7. Per the germline V gene, CDR1 is SGHTA and CDR2 is FQGTGA. The CDR3 loop is CASSYSGTANTEAFF. In DNA, the CDR3 is TGTGCCAGCAGCTACTCCGGGACAGCTAACACTGAAGCTTTCTTT.

This clone has a single count. This sequence joins TRBV11-2 and TRBJ1-2; the D gene is possibly TRBD1 (6 bases). Germline values: CDR1 SGHAT, CDR2 FQNNGV. CDR3 length equals 19 residues. Trimming pared 4 bases from V and 5 bases from J, leaving 29 bases between. The CDR3 nucleotides are TGTGCCAGCAGCTCCCTCCGGAGAGGAGGGGGGGAAGATTGGTATGGCTACACCTTC. Translated: CASSSLRRGGGEDWYGYTF. The whole variable domain, filled in from reference TRBV11-2 and TRBJ1-2, reads EAGVAQSPRYKIIEKRQSVAFWCNPISGHATLYWYQQILGQGPKLLIQFQNNGVVDDSQLPKDRFSAERLKGVDSTLKIQPAKLEDSAVYLCASSSLRRGGGEDWYGYTFGSGTRLTVV.

The J gene is TRBJ2-1, the V gene TRBV19; 7 positions agree with TRBD2. Looked up from germline, CDR1 is LNHDA and CDR2 is SQIVND (reference sequence). Losses at the gene ends were 3 bases for V and 10 bases for J; bases not matched to a gene: 3. The CDR3 covers 12 residues. The chain's CDR3 is CASSMELAEQFF. Here the CDR3 DNA reads TGTGCCAGTAGTATGGAACTAGCGGAGCAGTTCTTC.

Concerning this clone: The junction departs from the called germline gene at one end, perhaps through a read error. V usage is TRBV7-7 and J usage is TRBJ1-5; possible D gene TRBD1, 5 bases. From germline, CDR1 is SSHAT and CDR2 FNYEAQ (reference sequence). The CDR3 totals 13 residues. Here the CDR3 DNA reads TGTGCTAGCAGCTTGGGGGAGGGTCAGCCCCAGCATTTT. It specifies CASSLGEGQPQHF.

The chain couples TRBV15 to TRBJ2-6; D possibly corresponds to TRBD1 (6 bases). Trimming stripped 2 bases from V and 0 bases from J, with 8 bases between. CDR1 LNHNV and CDR2 YYDKDF come from the germline V gene (reference sequence). The CDR3 contains 16 residues. The CDR3 sequence is CATSRTDSSGANVLTF. The CDR3, as DNA: TGTGCCACCAGCAGAACGGACAGCTCTGGGGCCAACGTCCTGACTTTC.

The chain employs TRBV5-4 and TRBJ2-7, with 7 positions matching TRBD1. CDR3 length: 15 residues. J gave up 3 bases and V 3 bases, and 9 bases lay outside the gene matches. The germline CDR1 and CDR2 sequences are SGHNT and YYREEE (reference sequence). This chain's CDR3 is CASSSGQPGHYEQYF. In DNA form, the CDR3 reads TGTGCCAGCAGCTCGGGACAGCCCGGCCACTACGAGCAGTACTTC.

This clone occurred a few times. The rearrangement uses TRBV5-4 and TRBJ2-7; TRBD2 aligns across 10 bases. The junction had 4 bases not matched to a gene; V was cut back by 7 bases and J by 3 bases. Germline-derived CDR1 and CDR2 are SGHNT and YYREEE (reference sequence). The CDR3 loop spans 13 amino acids. For the CDR3, the DNA is TGTGCCAGCCGCGAGCGGGAGGGCTACGAGCAGTACTTC. Residues: CASREREGYEQYF.

The gene calls are TRBV7-3 and TRBJ1-5; 11 positions match TRBD1. Trimming removed 5 bases from V and 0 bases from J; junction bases left unmatched: 6. The CDR3 has 17 amino acids. Germline V gives CDR1 SGHTA, CDR2 FQGTGA. The CDR3, as DNA: TGTGCCAGCAGCCGGGACAGGGGGGAGTATAGCAATCAGCCCCAGCATTTT. Protein: CASSRDRGEYSNQPQHF.

This chain connects TRBV13 to TRBJ2-3, with D unresolved. This CDR3 spans 12 amino acids. Trimming took 5 bases from V and 5 from J, leaving 8 bases between them. CDR1 PRHDT and CDR2 FYEKMQ come from the germline V gene (reference sequence). CDR3 bases: TGTGCCAGCAGCCTGCCCGGAGATACGCAGTATTTT. Its protein is CASSLPGDTQYF.

As DNA, the CDR3 is TGCGCCAGCAGCTTCTTGTCCGGGACAATGGGCGCCGAGCAGTACTTC. Translation: CASSFLSGTMGAEQYF. The rearrangement links TRBV5-1 to TRBJ2-7; possible D gene TRBD1, 6 bases. The germline gives CDR1 SGHRS, CDR2 YFSETQ. The CDR3 consists of 16 residues. Trimming shortened V by 2 bases and J by 6 bases, and 21 bases separated the two germline ends.

The V gene is TRBV5-5, the J gene TRBJ2-7; 8 bases are shared with TRBD1. From germline, CDR1 is SGHKS and CDR2 YYEKEE (reference sequence). The CDR3 runs 16 residues. With 4 bases clipped from V and 0 bases from J, the junction kept 9 bases outside the gene matches. The CDR3 region has the DNA TGTGCCAGCAGCCAAAATCAGGGGGCTACCTCCTACGAGCAGTACTTC. Translating gives CASSQNQGATSYEQYF.

CDR3 in DNA: TGTGCCATCACTAAGACAGGGAACACTGAAGCTTTCTTT. It encodes CAITKTGNTEAFF. The chain employs TRBV10-3 and TRBJ1-1; D may be TRBD1 (6 bases). V was shortened by 7 bases and J by 1 base, with 10 bases between the two germline ends. CDR1 and CDR2 (germline): ENHRY, SYGVKD. The CDR3 runs to 13 residues.

The rearrangement uses TRBV6-4 and TRBJ2-7, with 12 nucleotides matching TRBD2. Trimming removed 4 bases from V and 2 bases from J; junction bases left unmatched: 12. CDR3 length: 18 residues. In germline, CDR1 is MRHNA, CDR2 SNTAGT. The CDR3 region is CASSGTSGGPSLTYEQYF. The CDR3 region has the DNA TGTGCCAGCAGTGGTACTAGCGGGGGGCCGAGTCTAACCTACGAGCAGTACTTC.

The chain carries TRBV19 and TRBJ1-1; D call uncertain. This CDR3 comprises 15 residues. The germline V and J ends were trimmed by 2 bases and 0 bases, with 10 bases remaining between them. Per the germline V gene, CDR1 is LNHDA and CDR2 is SQIVND (reference sequence). Here the CDR3 reads CASSIRVPMNTEAFF. Here the CDR3 DNA reads TGTGCCAGTAGTATACGGGTACCCATGAACACTGAAGCTTTCTTT. The full variable domain, completed using reference TRBV19 and TRBJ1-1, is DGGITQSPKYLFRKEGQNVTLSCEQNLNHDAMYWYRQDPGQGLRLIYYSQIVNDFQKGDIAEGYSVSREKKESFPLTVTSAQKNPTAFYLCASSIRVPMNTEAFFGQGTRLTVV.

The V and J genes are TRBV14 and TRBJ1-6; D not resolved. The ends were cut back, 1 base at V and 14 bases at J, with 9 bases in the middle. There are 12 residues in the CDR3. CDR1 and CDR2 from the germline V gene are SGHDN and FVKESK. CDR3 region: CASSQGRAALHF. CDR3 DNA: TGTGCCAGCAGCCAAGGCCGAGCTGCCCTCCACTTT.

The rearrangement links TRBV27 to TRBJ1-1; D unclear. This CDR3 spans 13 amino acids. V was cut by 2 bases and J by 11 bases, with 15 bases left in between. Germline V gene lookup returns CDR1 MNHEY and CDR2 SMNVEV (reference sequence). The CDR3, as DNA: TGTGCCAGCAGTTTAAGCTTGGGGTGGGAGGCTTTCTTT. This translates into CASSLSLGWEAFF.

The chain uses TRBV4-1 and TRBJ2-3; 8 bases align to TRBD2. The J segment lost 2 bases and the V segment lost 3 bases, leaving 4 bases of the junction unmatched. Germline CDR1 MGHRA, CDR2 YSYEKL. CDR3 length: 15 amino acids. The CDR3 coding sequence is TGCGCCAGCAGCCACTCTAGCGGGTCCACAGATACGCAGTATTTT. Protein product: CASSHSSGSTDTQYF.

Of note for this clone: The junction departs from germline at one end; a sequencing error may be responsible. The V and J genes are TRBV7-9 and TRBJ2-5; D perhaps matches TRBD1 (6 bases). CDR1 is SEHNR and CDR2 is FQNEAQ in the germline V gene (reference sequence). The CDR3 runs 16 residues. The CDR3 DNA is TGTTCCAGCAGCCGTTGGGGAACAGGGAATCAAGAGACCCAGTACTTC. Amino acids: CSSSRWGTGNQETQYF.

The chain carries TRBV9 and TRBJ2-2; 8 bases line up with TRBD2. Germline V gives CDR1 SGDLS, CDR2 YYNGEE. V shed 0 bases, J shed 5 bases, and the junction held 3 bases outside the gene matches. The CDR3 consists of 15 residues. CDR3 bases: TGTGCCAGCAGCGTAGCGGGGGGGCTTACCGGGGAGCTGTTTTTT. Translation: CASSVAGGLTGELFF.